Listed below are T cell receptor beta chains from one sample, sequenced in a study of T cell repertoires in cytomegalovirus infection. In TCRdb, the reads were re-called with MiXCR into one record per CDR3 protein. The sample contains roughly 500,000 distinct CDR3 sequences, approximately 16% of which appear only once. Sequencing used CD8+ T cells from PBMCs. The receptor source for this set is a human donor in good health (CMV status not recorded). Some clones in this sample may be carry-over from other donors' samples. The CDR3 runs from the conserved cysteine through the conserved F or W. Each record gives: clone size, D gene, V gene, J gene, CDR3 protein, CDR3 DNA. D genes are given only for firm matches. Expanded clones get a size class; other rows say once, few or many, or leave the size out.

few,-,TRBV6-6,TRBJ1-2,CASSYRQNYGYTF,TGTGCCAGCAGTTACAGACAGAACTATGGCTACACCTTC
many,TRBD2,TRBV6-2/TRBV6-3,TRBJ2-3,CASSYGLAGVTDTQYF,TGTGCCAGCAGTTACGGACTAGCGGGAGTGACAGATACGCAGTATTTT
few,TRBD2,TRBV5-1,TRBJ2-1,CASSSLDGGGYNEQFF,TGCGCCAGCAGCTCCCTTGACGGGGGGGGCTACAATGAGCAGTTCTTC
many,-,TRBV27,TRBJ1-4,CASSVWGPAEKLFF,TGTGCCAGCAGCGTGTGGGGACCAGCGGAAAAACTGTTTTTT
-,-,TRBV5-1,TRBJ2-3,CASSLVIRFTDTQYF,TGCGCCAGCAGCTTGGTAATCAGATTCACAGATACGCAGTATTTT
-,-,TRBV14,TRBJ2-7,CASSQEGRGIYEQYF,TGTGCCAGCAGCCAAGAGGGGAGGGGGATATACGAGCAGTACTTC
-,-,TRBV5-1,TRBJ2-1,CASSWGGSYNEQFF,TGCGCCAGCAGCTGGGGCGGGTCCTACAATGAGCAGTTCTTC
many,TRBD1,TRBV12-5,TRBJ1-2,CASGLSGQGWSEGYTF,TGTGCTAGTGGTTTGTCCGGACAGGGATGGTCTGAAGGCTACACCTTC
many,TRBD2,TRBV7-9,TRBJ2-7,CASSSRGLAPYEQYF,TGTGCCAGCAGCTCGAGGGGACTAGCGCCTTACGAGCAGTACTTC
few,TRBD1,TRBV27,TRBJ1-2,CASSPGQRNYGYTF,TGTGCCAGCAGTCCGGGACAGAGAAACTATGGCTACACCTTC
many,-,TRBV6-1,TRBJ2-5,CASSEKSWAASGTQYF,TGTGCCAGCAGTGAAAAGTCGTGGGCAGCCTCAGGGACCCAGTACTTC
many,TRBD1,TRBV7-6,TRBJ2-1,CASSYPGQGAYNEQFF,TGTGCCAGCAGCTACCCGGGACAGGGGGCTTACAATGAGCAGTTCTTC
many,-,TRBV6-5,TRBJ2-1,CASSYSAGGDDEQFF,TGTGCCAGCAGTTACTCGGCAGGGGGGGACGATGAGCAGTTCTTC
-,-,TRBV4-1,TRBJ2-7,CASSQGFSSREYEQYF,TGCGCCAGCAGCCAAGGGTTCTCCAGCAGGGAGTACGAGCAGTACTTC
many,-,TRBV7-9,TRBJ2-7,CATEGEGREQYF,TGTGCCACCGAGGGAGAAGGGCGCGAGCAGTACTTC
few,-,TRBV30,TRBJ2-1,CAWSVYQYNEQFF,TGTGCCTGGAGTGTTTACCAATACAATGAGCAGTTCTTC
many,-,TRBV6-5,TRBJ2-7,CASSYSQGTYEQYF,TGTGCCAGCAGTTACTCGCAGGGAACCTACGAGCAGTACTTC
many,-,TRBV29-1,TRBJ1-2,CSVEDRNYGYTF,TGCAGCGTTGAAGATCGCAACTATGGCTACACCTTC
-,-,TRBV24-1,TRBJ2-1,CATSPPGTPPEQFF,TGTGCCACCAGCCCGCCCGGGACACCCCCTGAGCAGTTCTTC
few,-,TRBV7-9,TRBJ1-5,CASSPNTGSGQPQHF,TGTGCCAGCAGCCCAAACACAGGGAGCGGGCAGCCCCAGCATTTT
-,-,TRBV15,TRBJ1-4,CATSGDRDEKLFF,TGTGCCACCAGCGGGGACCGGGATGAAAAACTGTTTTTT
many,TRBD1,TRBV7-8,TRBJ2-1,CASSSYVGQGNNEQFF,TGTGCCAGCAGCTCTTATGTCGGACAGGGAAACAATGAGCAGTTCTTC
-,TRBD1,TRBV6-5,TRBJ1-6,CASRDDRAMFSLHF,TGTGCCAGCAGGGACGACAGGGCCATGTTTTCCCTCCACTTT
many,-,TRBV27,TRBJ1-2,CASTSGGPNYGYTF,TGTGCCAGCACCTCCGGGGGGCCTAACTATGGCTACACCTTC
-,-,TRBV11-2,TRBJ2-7,CASTDRSRGSYEQYF,TGTGCCAGCACTGACCGGTCGCGGGGATCCTACGAGCAGTACTTC
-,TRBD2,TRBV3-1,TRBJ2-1,CATEGGGPHEQFF,TGTGCCACGGAGGGCGGGGGGCCCCATGAGCAGTTCTTC